A selection of T cell receptor beta chains follows, all from one sample in a study of blood T cell repertoires in COVID-19. Data came from immunoSEQ multiplex PCR; TCRdb stores just in-frame clones and leaves some out. The data hold a few hundred thousand clones, with around 85% observed a single time. Sequencing used peripheral blood. The receptors here all came from a man in his 60s with acute or convalescent COVID-19. The CDR3 runs from the conserved cysteine through the conserved F or W. D genes are given only for firm matches. Clone size appears in some rows only: once, few, many, or a class for an expanded clone.

.	.	TRBJ2-1	TRBV7-6	CASSFSGNNEQFF	TGTGCCAGCAGCTTTAGCGGAAACAATGAGCAGTTCTTC
.	TRBD1	TRBJ1-1	TRBV19	CASGAGQGLAFF	TGTGCCAGCGGGGCGGGACAGGGACTAGCTTTCTTT
.	TRBD2	TRBJ2-5	TRBV14	CASSPAATSVQETQYF	TGTGCCAGCAGCCCCGCCGCCACTAGCGTCCAAGAGACCCAGTACTTC
.	TRBD2	TRBJ2-1	TRBV7-2	CASSLGGLAARSSYNEQFF	TGTGCCAGCAGCCTCGGGGGACTAGCGGCCAGGAGCTCCTACAATGAGCAGTTCTTC
.	TRBD1	TRBJ1-2	TRBV3-1/TRBV3-2	CASSPGQGVDGYTF	TGTGCCAGCAGCCCCGGACAGGGGGTTGATGGCTACACCTTC
.	.	TRBJ1-1	TRBV28	CASTMEGRVNTEAFF	TGTGCCAGCACCATGGAGGGCAGGGTGAACACTGAAGCTTTCTTT
.	.	TRBJ2-4	TRBV23-1	CASSQWGPAVQYF	TGCGCCAGCAGTCAATGGGGGCCTGCGGTTCAGTACTTC
.	.	TRBJ2-7	TRBV6-5	CASRSTLSSYEQYF	TGTGCCAGCAGGTCGACACTGAGCTCCTACGAGCAGTACTTC
.	.	TRBJ1-2	TRBV10-3	CAISSRGNYGYTF	TGTGCCATCAGTTCGCGAGGTAACTATGGCTACACCTTC
.	TRBD1	TRBJ1-2	TRBV29-1	CSVRGSNYGYTF	TGCAGCGTCAGGGGGAGTAACTATGGCTACACCTTC
.	.	TRBJ2-1	TRBV7-3	CASSQGIGYNEQFF	TGTGCCAGCAGCCAGGGAATCGGGTACAATGAGCAGTTCTTC
.	.	TRBJ2-1	TRBV18	CASSPTSSYNEQFF	TGTGCCAGCTCACCAACAAGTTCCTACAATGAGCAGTTCTTC
.	.	TRBJ2-5	TRBV7-9	CASSLDGAQYF	TGTGCCAGCAGCTTAGACGGGGCCCAGTACTTC
.	.	TRBJ2-3	TRBV12-5	CASGPRVSGSTDTQYF	TGTGCTAGTGGTCCACGAGTATCCGGTAGCACAGATACGCAGTATTTT
.	TRBD1	TRBJ2-5	TRBV7-9	CASSFGQGPSVAETQYF	TGTGCCAGCAGCTTTGGACAGGGCCCCTCGGTGGCGGAGACCCAGTACTTC
.	.	TRBJ2-4	TRBV6-6	CASSRPGARAKNIQYF	TGTGCCAGCAGCCGGCCAGGGGCTAGAGCCAAAAACATTCAGTACTTC
.	.	TRBJ2-3	TRBV27	CADPGGASTDTQYF	TGTGCCGACCCGGGGGGCGCTAGCACAGATACGCAGTATTTT
.	.	TRBJ2-2	TRBV9	CASSVASTGELFF	TGTGCCAGCAGCGTAGCGAGCACCGGGGAGCTGTTTTTT
once	TRBD2	TRBJ2-7	TRBV6-5	CASIAGWYEQYF	TGTGCCAGCATAGCGGGGTGGTACGAGCAGTACTTC
.	.	TRBJ2-1	TRBV5-4	CASSPQLRGSYNEQFF	TGTGCCAGCAGCCCCCAACTCCGCGGGTCCTACAATGAGCAGTTCTTC
.	.	TRBJ2-2	TRBV5-6	CASSLGTSTGELFF	TGTGCCAGCAGCTTGGGGACAAGCACCGGGGAGCTGTTTTTT
.	.	TRBJ1-1	TRBV5-1	CASSLEGEGWTEAFF	TGCGCCAGCAGCTTGGAAGGGGAGGGGTGGACTGAAGCTTTCTTT
.	.	TRBJ2-7	TRBV15	CATSREGGPYEQYF	TGTGCCACCAGCAGGGAAGGGGGTCCCTACGAGCAGTACTTC
few	TRBD1	TRBJ1-5	TRBV6-5	CASSRTGGMSQPQHF	TGTGCCAGCAGCCGGACAGGGGGGATGAGTCAGCCCCAGCATTTT
.	TRBD1	TRBJ2-5	TRBV9	CASSVGHGTGGETQYF	TGTGCCAGCAGCGTAGGGCATGGGACAGGGGGAGAGACCCAGTACTTC
.	TRBD2	TRBJ2-2	TRBV18	CASSPRGGQSGANTGELFF	TGTGCCAGCTCACCACGGGGGGGTCAGAGCGGAGCGAACACCGGGGAGCTGTTTTTT
.	.	TRBJ1-5	TRBV12-1	CASSFAPGVAQPQHF	TGTGCCAGCAGCTTTGCCCCAGGGGTCGCTCAGCCCCAGCATTTT
.	.	TRBJ2-2	TRBV7-2	CASRFGANTGELFF	TGTGCCAGCAGATTCGGAGCGAACACCGGGGAGCTGTTTTTT
.	.	TRBJ1-5	TRBV6-5	CASSWGVQPQHF	TGTGCCAGCTCCTGGGGGGTTCAGCCCCAGCATTTT
.	TRBD1	TRBJ1-1	TRBV24-1	CATSDLGQGTAFF	TGTGCCACCAGTGATCTTGGACAGGGGACAGCTTTCTTT
.	.	TRBJ2-1	TRBV5-4	CASSLIRAGPYNEQFF	TGTGCCAGCAGCTTGATTCGGGCGGGCCCCTACAATGAGCAGTTCTTC
few	TRBD1	TRBJ1-5	TRBV19	CASSAGGGQPQHF	TGTGCCAGTAGTGCAGGAGGGGGCCAGCCCCAGCATTTT
once	.	TRBJ2-2	TRBV4-3	CASSPGPLTLDTGELFF	TGCGCCAGCAGCCCTGGTCCGCTTACTCTGGACACCGGGGAGCTGTTTTTT
.	TRBD2	TRBJ2-5	TRBV6-2/TRBV6-3	CASSYLGTSGAQETQYF	TGTGCCAGCAGTTACCTGGGGACTAGCGGTGCCCAAGAGACCCAGTACTTC
.	.	TRBJ1-3	TRBV5-1	CASRGEGDTIYF	TGCGCCAGCAGGGGCGAGGGAGACACCATATATTTT
.	.	TRBJ2-1	TRBV19	CASSILGSSYNEQFF	TGTGCCAGTAGTATTTTGGGGAGCTCCTACAATGAGCAGTTCTTC
.	TRBD1	TRBJ2-7	TRBV4-2	CASSPSGQGVYEQYF	TGTGCCAGCAGCCCCTCGGGACAGGGGGTCTACGAGCAGTACTTC
.	TRBD1	TRBJ1-5	TRBV28	CASRPGQEGIQPQHF	TGTGCCAGCAGACCGGGACAGGAGGGAATTCAGCCCCAGCATTTT
.	.	TRBJ1-6	TRBV2	CASSDNAGDGSSPLHF	TGTGCCAGCAGTGACAACGCAGGGGATGGGAGTTCACCCCTCCACTTT
.	.	TRBJ2-3	TRBV7-9	CASSSRVSSTDTQYF	TGTGCCAGCAGCTCCAGGGTTTCGAGCACAGATACGCAGTATTTT
.	TRBD1	TRBJ1-4	TRBV5-1	CASSPQGDLSTNEKLFF	TGCGCCAGCAGCCCACAGGGGGATCTTTCAACTAATGAAAAACTGTTTTTT
.	TRBD2	TRBJ2-5	TRBV29-1	CSVESGGKTQYF	TGCAGCGTTGAGTCGGGGGGGAAGACCCAGTACTTC
.	TRBD1	TRBJ1-2	TRBV6-2/TRBV6-3	CASSYGDRGYGYTF	TGTGCCAGCAGTTACGGGGACAGGGGATATGGCTACACCTTC
.	.	TRBJ1-2	TRBV28	CASSLSPRGYGYTF	TGTGCCAGCAGTTTATCGCCCCGGGGGTATGGCTACACCTTC
.	.	TRBJ2-1	TRBV24-1	CATSDFGRRDEQFF	TGTGCCACCAGTGATTTCGGACGCAGGGATGAGCAGTTCTTC
.	.	TRBJ2-3	TRBV27	CASSSRWGGPDTQYF	TGTGCCAGCAGTTCCCGGTGGGGCGGACCAGATACGCAGTATTTT
.	.	TRBJ1-6	TRBV18	CASSPPTGPNSPLHF	TGTGCCAGCTCACCACCAACAGGGCCAAATTCACCCCTCCACTTT
.	.	TRBJ2-1	TRBV7-3	CASSLTPLLPTVNEQFF	TGTGCCAGCAGCTTAACGCCCCTCCTACCGACTGTGAATGAGCAGTTCTTC
.	.	TRBJ1-1	TRBV7-2	CATGGPGRTEAFF	TGTGCCACCGGGGGACCCGGTAGGACTGAAGCTTTCTTT
.	.	TRBJ2-3	TRBV13	CASSQRGTDTQYF	TGTGCCAGCAGCCAGCGAGGCACAGATACGCAGTATTTT
.	.	TRBJ1-6	TRBV7-2	CASSLRGLPYNSPLHF	TGTGCCAGCAGCTTACGAGGACTACCCTATAATTCACCCCTCCACTTT